A single sample is the source of the 11 T cell receptor beta chains below, sequenced in a study of blood T cell repertoires in COVID-19. Libraries were prepared by immunoSEQ multiplex PCR; TCRdb keeps only in-frame clonotypes and omits some of them. The sample carries fewer than 400,000 clones, approximately 81% recorded once. The sequenced sample consisted of peripheral blood. The receptors come from a woman between 18 and 30 years old with acute or convalescent COVID-19.

The V and J genes are TRBV23-1 and TRBJ2-7, with D perhaps TRBD1 (5 bases). TRBV23-1 is recorded as an ORF, its role being uncertain. The CDR3 is 13 residues long. Between the trimmed V and J ends, which lost 4 bases and 3 bases, there was a span of 10 bases. CDR3 sequence: CASSPSDSYEQYF. CDR3 DNA: TGCGCCAGCAGTCCATCTGACAGCTACGAGCAGTACTTC.

The rearrangement uses TRBV6-5 and TRBJ1-3; 7 nucleotides line up with TRBD1. Germline lookup yields CDR1 MNHEY and CDR2 SVGAGI. CDR3 length equals 15 residues. Trimming at V came to 0 bases and at J to 4 bases, leaving 3 bases not matched to a gene. The CDR3 DNA reads as TGTGCCAGCAGTTACTCAGGGGGCTTCGGAAACACCATATATTTT. It yields the protein CASSYSGGFGNTIYF.

V and J are TRBV25-1 and TRBJ1-3; no firm D call. The CDR3 loop spans 11 amino acids. Germline CDR1 is MGHDK and CDR2 is SYGVNS. The V gene lost 7 bases and the J gene lost 3 bases, with 4 bases spanning the gap. CDR3 in DNA: TGTGCCAGCACGGGTGGAAACACCATATATTTT. Protein product: CASTGGNTIYF.

This clone was recorded a few times. This chain links TRBV19 with TRBJ2-3; no clear D gene. The V gene lost 5 bases and the J gene lost 3 bases, with 12 bases spanning the gap. The CDR3 contains 14 residues. Germline CDR1 LNHDA, CDR2 SQIVND (reference sequence). The chain's CDR3 is CASSGLNPTDTQYF. CDR3 coding DNA: TGTGCCAGTAGTGGCCTGAATCCGACAGATACGCAGTATTTT.

The chain combines TRBV10-1 with TRBJ1-1, with a possible D match to TRBD1 (5 bases). This CDR3 is 14 amino acids long. Between the trimmed V and J ends, which lost 2 bases and 1 base, there was a span of 8 bases. The germline V gene encodes CDR1 WNHNN and CDR2 SYGVQD (reference sequence). The CDR3 DNA follows: TGCGCCAGCAGTGAGGGCAGGGAGAACACTGAAGCTTTCTTT. It encodes CASSEGRENTEAFF.

The rearrangement uses TRBV6-5 and TRBJ2-2; 11 positions match TRBD1. There are 14 residues in the CDR3. The J segment lost 7 bases and the V segment lost 8 bases, leaving 6 bases of the junction unmatched. Per germline, CDR1 MNHEY and CDR2 SVGAGI. This CDR3 is CASLDRGQGGELFF. The CDR3 DNA follows: TGTGCCAGCTTGGACAGGGGGCAAGGCGGGGAGCTGTTTTTT.

V gene TRBV7-2 combines with J gene TRBJ2-7, with unresolved D. Germline loops: CDR1 SGHTA, CDR2 FQGNSA. Trimming took off 2 bases at V and 1 base at J, with 9 bases between the two ends. The CDR3 is 14 residues long. CDR3 sequence (DNA): TGTGCCAGCAGCTTATCCCACAGTTCCTACGAGCAGTACTTC. This encodes CASSLSHSSYEQYF.

V usage is TRBV27 and J usage is TRBJ2-7, with a tentative D call TRBD2 (6 bases). CDR3 length equals 13 residues. V was shortened by 5 bases and J by 5 bases, with 13 bases between the two germline ends. In germline, CDR1 is MNHEY, CDR2 SMNVEV (reference sequence). The CDR3 DNA reads TGTGCCAGCAGTCTCCAGGCGGGGCACGAGCAGTACTTC. It is translated as CASSLQAGHEQYF.

V is TRBV18 and J is TRBJ1-4; no clear D gene. V dropped 6 bases and J dropped 4 bases, with 12 bases sitting between them. CDR1 and CDR2 from the germline V gene are KGHSH and LQKENI. This CDR3 spans 14 amino acids. The chain's CDR3 is CASSRQASNEKLFF. The CDR3 DNA reads as TGTGCCAGCTCGCGACAAGCAAGTAATGAAAAACTGTTTTTT.

The rearrangement links TRBV9 to TRBJ2-2; TRBD2 is a possible D gene (5 bases). V was trimmed by 2 bases and J by 0 bases, leaving 8 bases between them. This CDR3 region has 15 residues. Germline V lookup: CDR1 SGDLS, CDR2 YYNGEE. The chain's CDR3 is CASSVSGTNTGELFF. The CDR3 region has the DNA TGTGCCAGCAGCGTGTCGGGGACGAACACCGGGGAGCTGTTTTTT.

The chain has TRBV24-1 and TRBJ2-2, with D possibly being TRBD1 (6 bases). Germline CDR1 is KGHDR and CDR2 is SFDVKD. The CDR3 consists of 18 residues. Between the trimmed V and J ends, which lost 1 base and 0 bases, there was a span of 14 bases. CDR3 sequence (DNA): TGTGCCACCAGTGATTTCCACAACAGGGCCGCGAACACCGGGGAGCTGTTTTTT. It codes for CATSDFHNRAANTGELFF.